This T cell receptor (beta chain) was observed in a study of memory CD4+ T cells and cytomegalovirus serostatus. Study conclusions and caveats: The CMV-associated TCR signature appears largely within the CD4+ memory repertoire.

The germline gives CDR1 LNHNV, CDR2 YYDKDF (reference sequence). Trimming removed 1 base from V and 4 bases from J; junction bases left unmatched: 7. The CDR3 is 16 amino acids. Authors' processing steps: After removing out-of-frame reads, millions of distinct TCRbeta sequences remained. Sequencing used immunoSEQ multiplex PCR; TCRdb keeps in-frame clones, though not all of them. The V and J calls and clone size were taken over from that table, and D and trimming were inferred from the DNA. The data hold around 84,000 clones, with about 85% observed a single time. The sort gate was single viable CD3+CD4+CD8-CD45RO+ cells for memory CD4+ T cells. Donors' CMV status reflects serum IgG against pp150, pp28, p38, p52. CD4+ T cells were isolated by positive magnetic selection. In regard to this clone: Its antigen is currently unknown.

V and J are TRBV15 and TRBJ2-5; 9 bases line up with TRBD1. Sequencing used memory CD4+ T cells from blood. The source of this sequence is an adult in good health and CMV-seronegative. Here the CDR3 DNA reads TGTGCCACCAGCAGAGGCCGGACAGGGGCGGGAGAGACCCAGTACTTC. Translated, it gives CATSRGRTGAGETQYF.